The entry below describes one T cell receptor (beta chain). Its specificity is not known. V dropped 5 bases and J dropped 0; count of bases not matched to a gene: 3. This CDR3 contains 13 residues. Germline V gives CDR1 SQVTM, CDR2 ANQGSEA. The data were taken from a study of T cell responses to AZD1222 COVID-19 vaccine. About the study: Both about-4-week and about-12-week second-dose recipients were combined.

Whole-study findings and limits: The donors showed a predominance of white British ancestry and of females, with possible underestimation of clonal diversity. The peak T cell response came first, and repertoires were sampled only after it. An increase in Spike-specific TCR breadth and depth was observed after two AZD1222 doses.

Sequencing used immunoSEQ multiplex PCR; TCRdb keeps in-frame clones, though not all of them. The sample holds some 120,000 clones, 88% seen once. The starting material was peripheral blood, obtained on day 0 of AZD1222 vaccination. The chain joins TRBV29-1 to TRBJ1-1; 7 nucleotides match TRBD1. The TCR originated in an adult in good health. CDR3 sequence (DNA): TGCAGCGTTCGGGGACAGATGAACACTGAAGCTTTCTTT. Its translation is CSVRGQMNTEAFF.